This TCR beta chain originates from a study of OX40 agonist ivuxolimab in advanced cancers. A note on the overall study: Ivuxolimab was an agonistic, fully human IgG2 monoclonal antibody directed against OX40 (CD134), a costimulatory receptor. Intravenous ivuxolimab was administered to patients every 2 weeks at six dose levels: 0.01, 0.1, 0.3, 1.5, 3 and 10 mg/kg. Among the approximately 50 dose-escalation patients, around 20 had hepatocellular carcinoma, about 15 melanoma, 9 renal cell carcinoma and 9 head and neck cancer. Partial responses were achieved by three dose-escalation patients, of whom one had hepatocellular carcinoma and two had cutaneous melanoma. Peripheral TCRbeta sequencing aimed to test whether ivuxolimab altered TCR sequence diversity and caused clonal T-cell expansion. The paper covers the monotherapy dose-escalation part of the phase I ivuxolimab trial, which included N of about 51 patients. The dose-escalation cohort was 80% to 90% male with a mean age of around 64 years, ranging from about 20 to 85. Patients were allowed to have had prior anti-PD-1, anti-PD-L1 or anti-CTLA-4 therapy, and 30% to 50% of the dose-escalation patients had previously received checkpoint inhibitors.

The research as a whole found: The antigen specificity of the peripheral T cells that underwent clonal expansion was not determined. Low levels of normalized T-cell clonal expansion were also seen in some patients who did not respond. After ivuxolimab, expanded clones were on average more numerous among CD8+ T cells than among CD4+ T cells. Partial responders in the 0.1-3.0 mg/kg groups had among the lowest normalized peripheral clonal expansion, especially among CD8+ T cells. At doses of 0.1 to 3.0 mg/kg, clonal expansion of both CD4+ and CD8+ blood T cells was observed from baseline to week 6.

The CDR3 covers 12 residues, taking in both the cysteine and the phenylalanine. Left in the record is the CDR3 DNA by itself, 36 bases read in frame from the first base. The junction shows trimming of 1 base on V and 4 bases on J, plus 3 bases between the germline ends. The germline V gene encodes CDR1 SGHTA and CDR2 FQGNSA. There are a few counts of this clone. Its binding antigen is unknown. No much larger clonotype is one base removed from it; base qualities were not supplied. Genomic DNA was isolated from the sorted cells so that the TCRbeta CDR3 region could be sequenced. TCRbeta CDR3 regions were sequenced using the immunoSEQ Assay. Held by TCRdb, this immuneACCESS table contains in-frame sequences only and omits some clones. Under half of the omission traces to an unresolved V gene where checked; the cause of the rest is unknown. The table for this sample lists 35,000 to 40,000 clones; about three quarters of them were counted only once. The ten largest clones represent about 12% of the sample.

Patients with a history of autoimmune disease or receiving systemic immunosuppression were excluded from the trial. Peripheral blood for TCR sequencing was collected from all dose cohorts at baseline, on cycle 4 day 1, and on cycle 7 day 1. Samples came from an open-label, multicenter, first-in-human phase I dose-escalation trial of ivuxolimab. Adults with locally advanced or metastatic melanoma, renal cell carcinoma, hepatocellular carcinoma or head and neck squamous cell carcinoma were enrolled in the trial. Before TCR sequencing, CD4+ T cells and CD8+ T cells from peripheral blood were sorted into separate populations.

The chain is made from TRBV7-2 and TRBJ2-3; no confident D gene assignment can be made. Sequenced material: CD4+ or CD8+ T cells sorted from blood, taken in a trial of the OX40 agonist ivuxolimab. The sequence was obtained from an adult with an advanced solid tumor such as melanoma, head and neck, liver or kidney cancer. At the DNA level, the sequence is TGTGCCAGCAGCTTAGTGGCAGATACGCAGTATTTT. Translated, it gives CASSLVADTQYF.